Described below is a single T cell receptor beta chain sequence and its context. Germline V CDR1 and CDR2: MDHEN, SYDVKM. Deletions cut 6 bases from V and 2 bases from J, with 16 bases between. The CDR3 runs to 15 residues. The sample belongs to a study of shared clonotypes between healthy human individuals. Assay used: immunoSEQ multiplex PCR; TCRdb lists only in-frame clones, some missing. The sample shows about 980,000 clones, 76% of them seen only once. The gene calls are TRBV28 and TRBJ2-5, with D tentatively TRBD1 (5 bases). This clonotype was obtained from a man aged 18 to 29 in good health. The sequenced sample consisted of memory CD4+ T cells sorted from blood. Subset noted: CD45RA-negative fraction. The CDR3 region is CASRLAAGRQETQYF. CDR3 nucleotides: TGTGCCAGCAGGCTCGCCGCAGGGCGGCAAGAGACCCAGTACTTC.